Below are 23 T cell receptor beta chains sequenced from a single sample in a study of T cells in Graves' hyperthyroidism and ophthalmopathy. Researchers took RNA transcripts and amplified the TCR beta CDR3 regions from them. An initial round of RT-PCR targeting the TCR CDR3 relied on the HTBI primer set. Each CDR3 protein gets one entry after TCRdb re-called the multiplex PCR reads with MiXCR. In the table there are hundreds of thousands of distinct CDR3 sequences, around 15% of which are singletons. The sequenced sample consisted of blood. All receptors come from a woman aged 18-29 years with Graves' hyperthyroidism.

Only a few counts were recorded for this clonotype. The chain carries TRBV9 and TRBJ1-5, with D unresolved. Germline loops: CDR1 SGDLS, CDR2 YYNGEE. The CDR3 covers 15 residues. Trimming removed 7 bases from V and 2 bases from J, with 16 bases in between. CDR3 sequence (DNA): TGTGCCAGCTCCCGAGGCGGACCTGGCAATCAGCCCCAGCATTTT. Amino acids: CASSRGGPGNQPQHF. Full variable domain (missing parts from reference TRBV9 and TRBJ1-5): DSGVTQTPKHLITATGQRVTLRCSPRSGDLSVYWYQQSLDQGLQFLIQYYNGEERAKGNILERFSAQQFPDLHSELNLSSLELGDSALYFCASSRGGPGNQPQHFGDGTRLSIL.

The chain combines TRBV6-2 or TRBV6-3 with TRBJ2-3; D might be TRBD2 (5 bases). There are 16 residues in the CDR3. The germline V and J ends were trimmed by 2 bases and 7 bases, with 19 bases remaining between them. CDR1 and CDR2 (germline): MNHEY, SVGEGT. The CDR3, as DNA: TGTGCCAGCAGTTACAGTTGGACTCGCGGCCACTATACGCAGTATTTT. This codes for CASSYSWTRGHYTQYF.

This clonotype was seen many times. The chain carries TRBV28 and TRBJ1-3; D unresolved. The CDR3 sequence is 15 residues long. Between the trimmed V and J ends, which lost 6 bases and 4 bases, there was a span of 16 bases. CDR1 and CDR2 from the germline V gene are MDHEN and SYDVKM. CDR3 nucleotide sequence: TGTGCCAGCAGCCAAAAGAGAGTTCGCGGAAACACCATATATTTT. As protein: CASSQKRVRGNTIYF.

Turning to this clonotype: A single base separates this from a much larger clone, so it may be a read error. This chain uses TRBV7-2 with TRBJ2-7; 12 bases are a match to TRBD1. The V gene's germline CDR1 is SGHTA and CDR2 FQGNSA. This CDR3 is built from 16 residues. Unmatched junction bases numbered 11, after V lost 6 bases and J lost 5 bases. This CDR3 reads CASSRSGTGGSDEQYF. The CDR3 DNA reads as TGTGCCAGCAGTCGTAGCGGGACAGGGGGCTCAGACGAGCAGTACTTC.

This clonotype has a count of ten or more. The rearrangement joins TRBV12-3 or TRBV12-4 to TRBJ2-2, with 12 bases that match TRBD2. J lost 7 bases, V lost 4 bases, and 7 bases had no gene match. The CDR3 is 16 amino acids. The CDR3 loop reads CASSSWTSGKDGELFF. CDR3 nucleotides: TGTGCCAGCAGTTCCTGGACTAGCGGGAAGGACGGGGAGCTGTTTTTT.

Of note for this clonotype: This may come from a read error, since a much larger clone is one base off. The gene calls are TRBV30 and TRBJ1-2; 9 bases are shared with TRBD1. The V gene's germline CDR1 is GTSNPN and CDR2 SVGIG (reference sequence). This CDR3 is built from 14 residues. After removal of 2 bases from V and 10 bases from J, the junction contained 11 bases not matched to a gene. The CDR3 here is CAWSLQGAIGDYTF. CDR3 nucleotides: TGTGCCTGGAGTTTACAGGGGGCGATCGGTGACTACACCTTC.

This clonotype was seen ten or more times. V usage is TRBV7-2 and J usage is TRBJ2-7; D gene unclear. The ends were cut back, 2 bases at V and 4 bases at J, with 9 bases in the middle. CDR3 size: 13 residues. Germline lookup yields CDR1 SGHTA and CDR2 FQGNSA. The CDR3 reads CASSLRTLYEQYF. The CDR3 region has the DNA TGTGCCAGCAGCTTAAGGACCCTATACGAGCAGTACTTC.

At least ten counts were recorded for this clonotype. The genes are TRBV28 and TRBJ2-5; 8 bases map to TRBD1. The CDR3 is made up of 13 amino acids. Per the germline V gene, CDR1 is MDHEN and CDR2 is SYDVKM. V shed 5 bases, J shed 4 bases, and the junction held 3 bases outside the gene matches. The CDR3 coding sequence is TGTGCCAGCAGTACCAGGGGGCGAGAGACCCAGTACTTC. Protein product: CASSTRGRETQYF.

The chain carries TRBV20-1 and TRBJ2-1, with 7 bases fitting TRBD2. V trimming: 6 bases; J trimming: 0 bases; junction bases outside the gene matches: 11. This CDR3 is 16 amino acids long. CDR1 and CDR2 from the germline V gene are DFQATT and SNEGSKA (reference sequence). CDR3 in amino acids: CSAPSGLPSSYNEQFF. The CDR3 bases are TGCAGTGCCCCTTCGGGACTACCAAGCTCCTACAATGAGCAGTTCTTC.

This sequence joins TRBV6-1 and TRBJ2-1, with D possibly matching TRBD2 (5 bases). Germline loops: CDR1 MNHNS, CDR2 SASEGT. The V and J ends lost 6 bases and 10 bases respectively, with 13 bases between them. The CDR3 is 12 residues long. The CDR3 region has the DNA TGTGCCAGCAGCCTATCCCCGGGAGAGCAGTTCTTC. Its protein is CASSLSPGEQFF.

This clonotype has just a few counts. J is TRBJ1-2 and V is TRBV15, with 7 positions matching TRBD1. Germline values: CDR1 LNHNV, CDR2 YYDKDF (reference sequence). With 0 bases clipped from V and 8 bases from J, the junction kept 12 bases outside the gene matches. The CDR3 sequence is 16 residues long. For the CDR3, the DNA is TGTGCCACCAGCAGAGATCGAGGACAGGCTATTAACGGCTACACCTTC. This encodes CATSRDRGQAINGYTF.

The chain links TRBV2 to TRBJ1-1; D gene ambiguous. The ends were cut back, 5 bases at V and 2 bases at J, with 15 bases in the middle. The germline V gene encodes CDR1 SNHLY and CDR2 FYNNEI. The CDR3 spans 15 residues. The CDR3 sequence is CASSPNDLLNTEAFF. The CDR3 DNA reads TGTGCCAGCAGTCCCAACGACCTCCTTAACACTGAAGCTTTCTTT.

At least ten counts were recorded for this clonotype. The V and J genes are TRBV28 and TRBJ1-2, with 8 nucleotides matching TRBD1. The germline V gene encodes CDR1 MDHEN and CDR2 SYDVKM. V trimming: 4 bases; J trimming: 5 bases; junction bases outside the gene matches: 15. The CDR3 is made up of 17 amino acids. The CDR3 DNA is TGTGCCAGCAGTTGGACAGGGCGACCAAACTCGAAATATGGCTACACCTTC. Translating it yields CASSWTGRPNSKYGYTF.

There are many counts of this clonotype. J is TRBJ2-1 and V is TRBV27, with 10 bases aligning to TRBD1. The CDR3 is 16 residues long. Germline values: CDR1 MNHEY, CDR2 SMNVEV (reference sequence). The junction had 13 bases not matched to a gene; V was cut back by 5 bases and J by 9 bases. CDR3 DNA sequence: TGTGCCAGCAGTCCCGCCTTGACAGGGGGCGGAAGTGAGCAGTTCTTC. Translation gives CASSPALTGGGSEQFF.

This clonotype was observed many times. The chain recombines TRBV20-1 with TRBJ1-1; unclear D gene. The ends were cut back, 0 bases at V and 8 bases at J, with 7 bases in the middle. The CDR3 runs 11 residues. From germline, CDR1 is DFQATT and CDR2 SNEGSKA (reference sequence). This CDR3 is CSARDRVEAFF. CDR3 in DNA: TGCAGTGCTAGAGATCGGGTGGAAGCTTTCTTT.

This chain joins TRBV5-1 and TRBJ2-5; 9 positions match TRBD1. Losses at the gene ends were 3 bases for V and 4 bases for J; bases not matched to a gene: 10. This CDR3 region has 16 residues. CDR1 is SGHRS, CDR2 YFSETQ, per germline. CDR3 loop: CASSWMLGQGGETQYF. CDR3 nucleotides: TGCGCCAGCAGCTGGATGTTGGGACAGGGCGGAGAGACCCAGTACTTC. Full variable domain (rest looked up from reference TRBV5-1 and TRBJ2-5): KAGVTQTPRYLIKTRGQQVTLSCSPISGHRSVSWYQQTPGQGLQFLFEYFSETQRNKGNFPGRFSGRQFSNSRSEMNVSTLELGDSALYLCASSWMLGQGGETQYFGPGTRLLVL.

This clonotype was found a few times. V gene TRBV30 combines with J gene TRBJ2-3; D is unclear. Germline CDR1 is GTSNPN and CDR2 is SVGIG (reference sequence). CDR3 length equals 15 residues. With 0 bases removed from V and 3 bases from J, the gap between germline ends came to 13 bases. Here the CDR3 reads CAWSVGSSGTDTQYF. In nucleotides, the CDR3 is TGTGCCTGGAGTGTAGGTTCGTCCGGGACAGATACGCAGTATTTT.

This clonotype was picked up many times. For the CDR3, the DNA is TGTGCCAGCAGCGCCCTTGGAACGTCTTACTATGGCTACACCTTC. Its translation: CASSALGTSYYGYTF. This sequence joins TRBV5-6 and TRBJ1-2; D is unclear. This CDR3 has 15 residues. The germline V gene has CDR1 SGHDT and CDR2 YYEEEE. Trimming removed 4 bases from V and 3 bases from J, with 16 bases in between.

Many counts were recorded for this clonotype. This chain uses TRBV6-1 with TRBJ2-1; D gene ambiguous. Germline values: CDR1 MNHNS, CDR2 SASEGT. The CDR3 extends over 13 amino acids. V gave up 0 bases and J gave up 10 bases, with 10 bases separating them. The DNA for the CDR3 is TGTGCCAGCAGTGAAGCAAAAGATCACGAGCAGTTCTTC. Translating gives CASSEAKDHEQFF.

V gene TRBV28 combines with J gene TRBJ1-3; D gene unclear. CDR3 length: 14 amino acids. The germline V gene encodes CDR1 MDHEN and CDR2 SYDVKM. Trimming cost V 5 bases and J 4 bases, with 12 bases left between them. The CDR3 protein is CASSRRTPGNTIYF. The CDR3 DNA is TGTGCCAGCAGTCGTCGGACGCCCGGAAACACCATATATTTT.

The genes are TRBV10-3 and TRBJ1-1; no reliable D call. Germline V lookup: CDR1 ENHRY, CDR2 SYGVKD. Between the trimmed V and J ends, which lost 1 base and 2 bases, there was a span of 17 bases. The CDR3 is 17 amino acids. The CDR3, as DNA: TGTGCCATCAGTGAGTTGGGGTCGGCATCAGCAAACACTGAAGCTTTCTTT. As protein: CAISELGSASANTEAFF.

This clonotype came up many times. This chain connects TRBV28 to TRBJ2-1; 10 nucleotides line up with TRBD2. The germline V gene encodes CDR1 MDHEN and CDR2 SYDVKM. This CDR3 contains 13 residues. V gave up 10 bases and J gave up 7 bases; unmatched junction bases: 7. The CDR3: CATSSGSGNEQFF. Written as DNA, the CDR3 is TGTGCCACCTCTAGCGGGAGTGGAAATGAGCAGTTCTTC.

The V and J genes are TRBV10-3 and TRBJ2-7, with 8 bases matching TRBD1. The CDR3 length is 14 residues. Germline trimming cut 6 bases from V and 2 bases from J; bases unmatched to any gene: 6. Germline CDR1 is ENHRY and CDR2 is SYGVKD. CDR3 sequence (DNA): TGTGCCATCAGCGGGACAGGCGGACCCTACGAGCAGTACTTC. Amino acids: CAISGTGGPYEQYF.